The 20 T cell receptor beta chains in this list originate from one sample, sequenced in a study of blood T cells in healthy people across ages. A J-beta primer mix and a sample-barcoded 5' primer were used in a second PCR of roughly 6 to 11 cycles. TCRdb fed the 5' RACE reads into MiXCR, producing one record per CDR3 protein. Among approximately 770,000 distinct CDR3 sequences listed, more than 45% were seen once. The sequenced material came from blood. The receptors stem from a man aged 25-40 years in good health.

Only a few counts were recorded for this clonotype. The chain recombines TRBV10-3 with TRBJ2-5; 10 bases map to TRBD1. The junction had 12 bases not matched to a gene; V was cut back by 0 bases and J by 2 bases. The V gene's germline CDR1 is ENHRY and CDR2 SYGVKD. This CDR3 is 19 amino acids long. The CDR3 DNA reads as TGTGCCATCAGTGAGTCACGGGACAGGGGACGAACAGCACAAGAGACCCAGTACTTC. Protein: CAISESRDRGRTAQETQYF.

A single count supports this clonotype. The CDR3 region is CAISGTGSYNEQFF. The CDR3 nucleotides read TGTGCCATCAGCGGGACAGGGTCCTACAATGAGCAGTTCTTC. The V and J genes are TRBV10-3 and TRBJ2-1; 9 nucleotides agree with TRBD1. Trimming cost V 6 bases and J 1 base; bases outside gene matches: 1. The length of the CDR3 is 14 residues. Germline CDR1 and CDR2: ENHRY and SYGVKD.

This chain joins TRBV5-1 and TRBJ2-3, with D perhaps TRBD2 (5 bases). CDR1 and CDR2 from the germline V gene are SGHRS and YFSETQ. V lost 0 bases and J lost 0, with 11 bases in between. The CDR3 spans 16 residues. The CDR3 protein is CASSLAGRTSTDTQYF. The CDR3 DNA is TGCGCCAGCAGCTTGGCCGGTAGGACTAGCACAGATACGCAGTATTTT.

The J gene is TRBJ2-5, the V gene TRBV14; D remains unclear. There are 15 residues in the CDR3. CDR1 and CDR2 (germline): SGHDN, FVKESK. V lost 3 bases, J lost 3 bases, and 14 bases lay in between. CDR3 in DNA: TGTGCCAGCAGCCATCTTATCCAAAGAAAAGAGACCCAGTACTTC. Translating it yields CASSHLIQRKETQYF.

The chain recombines TRBV29-1 with TRBJ2-1; possibly TRBD2 for D (6 bases). CDR1 and CDR2 (germline): SQVTM, ANQGSEA. Trimming took 5 bases from V and 7 from J, leaving 15 bases between them. The CDR3 spans 13 residues. CDR3 in DNA: TGCAGCGTTTTGAAAGCGGGCGTAAATGAGCAGTTCTTC. Protein product: CSVLKAGVNEQFF.

The rearrangement uses TRBV5-4 and TRBJ2-7, with D uncertain. The end of the DNA is better explained by TRBJ2-5, so the J call may be wrong. CDR1 is SGHNT and CDR2 is YYREEE in the germline V gene (reference sequence). The CDR3 consists of 14 residues. The CDR3 sequence is CASSLQREEETQYF. Written as DNA, the CDR3 is TGTGCCAGCAGTCTACAAAGAGAGGAAGAGACCCAGTACTTC.

The chain couples TRBV12-3 or TRBV12-4 to TRBJ2-3, with D unclear. The V end was cut by 6 bases, the J end by 0 bases, with 13 bases between. The CDR3 spans 15 residues. As DNA, the CDR3 is TGTGCCAGCAGCCTCCACAGACCTAGCACAGATACGCAGTATTTT. Translation gives CASSLHRPSTDTQYF.

As regards this clonotype: A clone one base away is much larger, so this may be a read error. The chain joins TRBV6-2 or TRBV6-3 to TRBJ2-7; D remains ambiguous. From germline, CDR1 is MNHEY and CDR2 SVGEGT. The CDR3 spans 11 residues. The CDR3 spells CAGSWTYEQYF. CDR3 sequence (DNA): TGTGCCGGCAGTTGGACCTACGAGCAGTACTTC.

The CDR3 bases are TGTGCCAGCAGTAAAACGGGACAGGGGAAAAACATTCAGTACTTC. Its translation: CASSKTGQGKNIQYF. The chain recombines TRBV3-1 with TRBJ2-4, with 10 bases fitting TRBD1. This CDR3 is 15 amino acids long. With V trimmed by 6 bases and J by 4 bases, 6 bases remained unmatched. Germline V lookup: CDR1 LGHDT, CDR2 YNNKEL (reference sequence).

V is TRBV6-2 or TRBV6-3 and J is TRBJ2-7; D possibly uses TRBD1 or TRBD2 (5 bases each). V lost 4 bases and J 3 bases, leaving 13 bases between the germline ends. The CDR3 spans 14 residues. Looked up from germline, CDR1 is MNHEY and CDR2 is SVGEGT. CDR3 amino acids: CASSSGTSVYEQYF. CDR3 coding DNA: TGTGCCAGCAGTTCAGGGACCTCGGTCTACGAGCAGTACTTC.

V gene TRBV20-1 combines with J gene TRBJ1-4; D is perhaps TRBD1 (6 bases). Germline lookup yields CDR1 DFQATT and CDR2 SNEGSKA (reference sequence). Trimming took off 1 base at V and 1 base at J, with 10 bases between the two ends. This CDR3 has 15 residues. The CDR3 DNA sequence: TGCAGTGCTAGAGTGGCAGGGGTAACTAATGAAAAACTGTTTTTT. Protein sequence: CSARVAGVTNEKLFF.

This clonotype occurred a few times. The gene calls are TRBV27 and TRBJ2-3; the D gene is possibly TRBD1 (6 bases). This CDR3 has 13 residues. Per the germline V gene, CDR1 is MNHEY and CDR2 is SMNVEV (reference sequence). Trimming shortened V by 2 bases and J by 6 bases, and 9 bases separated the two germline ends. The CDR3, as DNA: TGTGCCAGCAGTTTAGGGGGCTTTGATACGCAGTATTTT. Its protein is CASSLGGFDTQYF.

The chain couples TRBV4-3 to TRBJ1-6; 7 bases are a match to TRBD1. Germline V gene data show CDR1 as LGHNA and CDR2 as YSLEER. CDR3 length equals 17 residues. The junction had 11 bases not matched to a gene; V was cut back by 2 bases and J by 7 bases. CDR3 protein: CASSQQRGPGGNSPLHF. CDR3 DNA sequence: TGCGCCAGCAGCCAACAAAGGGGGCCAGGGGGAAATTCACCCCTCCACTTT.

This clonotype was counted only a few times. Relative to the germline gene, one junction end is altered; a read error may explain this. This chain connects TRBV24-1 to TRBJ2-3; weak D call: TRBD2 (5 bases). Germline assignment: CDR1 KGHDR and CDR2 SFDVKD. CDR3 length equals 13 residues. In nucleotides, the CDR3 is TGTGCTACCAGTCGTTCCGGGGCAGATACGCAGTATTTT. Translated, it gives CATSRSGADTQYF.

The chain uses TRBV6-5 and TRBJ1-2, with D possibly matching TRBD1 (5 bases). V lost 8 bases and J 6 bases, leaving 16 bases between the germline ends. CDR1 is MNHEY and CDR2 is SVGAGI in the germline V gene. There are 13 residues in the CDR3. The CDR3 loop is CASGPGTLHGYTF. In DNA form, the CDR3 reads TGTGCCAGCGGCCCCGGGACCCTTCATGGCTACACCTTC.

This clonotype was observed a few times. The chain uses TRBV25-1 and TRBJ2-5; D gene unclear. The CDR3 spans 13 residues. Germline lookup yields CDR1 MGHDK and CDR2 SYGVNS. V lost 3 bases, J lost 2 bases, and 7 bases lay in between. The CDR3 loop is CASSDVPQETQYF. CDR3 DNA: TGTGCCAGCAGTGACGTCCCACAAGAGACCCAGTACTTC.

The chain links TRBV2 to TRBJ1-2, with 7 bases matching TRBD1. The CDR3 consists of 12 residues. Germline values: CDR1 SNHLY, CDR2 FYNNEI. After removal of 6 bases from V and 4 bases from J, the junction contained 2 bases not matched to a gene. The CDR3 spells CASRDRLYGYTF. DNA of the CDR3: TGTGCCAGCAGGGACAGGCTCTATGGCTACACCTTC.

This clonotype appeared a single time. The rearrangement uses TRBV20-1 and TRBJ2-7; 7 bases agree with TRBD1. This CDR3 is built from 14 residues. Per germline, CDR1 DFQATT and CDR2 SNEGSKA (reference sequence). V shed 6 bases, J shed 0 bases, and the junction held 8 bases outside the gene matches. CDR3 region: CSATNRGGSYEQYF. The CDR3 DNA follows: TGCAGTGCAACAAACAGGGGTGGCTCCTACGAGCAGTACTTC.

The gene calls are TRBV6-2 or TRBV6-3 and TRBJ2-7; a possible D gene is TRBD2 (6 bases). The J call is in doubt because the DNA end fits TRBJ2-5 better. Germline lookup yields CDR1 MNHEY and CDR2 SVGEGT. The CDR3 loop spans 15 amino acids. CDR3 protein: CASSPTGTPAETQYF. The CDR3 DNA follows: TGTGCCAGCAGTCCCACCGGGACTCCGGCTGAGACCCAGTACTTC.

CDR3 sequence reads: CSVEGGDRGYEQYF. The DNA of the CDR3 is TGCAGCGTTGAAGGCGGAGACAGGGGCTACGAGCAGTACTTC. The chain links TRBV29-1 to TRBJ2-7, with 8 bases matching TRBD1. Unmatched junction bases numbered 5, after V lost 1 base and J lost 3 bases. Germline V gene sequence: CDR1 SQVTM, CDR2 ANQGSEA. This CDR3 comprises 14 residues.